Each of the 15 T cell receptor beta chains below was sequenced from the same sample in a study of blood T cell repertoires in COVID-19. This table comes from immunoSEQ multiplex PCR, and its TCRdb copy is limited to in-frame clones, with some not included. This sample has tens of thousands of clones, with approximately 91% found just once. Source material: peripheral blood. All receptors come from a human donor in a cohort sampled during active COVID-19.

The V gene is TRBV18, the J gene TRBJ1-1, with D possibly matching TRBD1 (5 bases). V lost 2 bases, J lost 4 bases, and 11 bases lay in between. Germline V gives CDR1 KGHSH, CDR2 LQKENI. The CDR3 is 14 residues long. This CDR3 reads CASSPKMGGTEAFF. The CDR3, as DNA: TGTGCCAGCTCACCAAAAATGGGGGGCACTGAAGCTTTCTTT.

The CDR3 DNA reads as TGTGCCAGCAGCTTAGGGCCCGGGGGTGTAGACCAAGAGACCCAGTACTTC. It encodes CASSLGPGGVDQETQYF. The V gene is TRBV7-6, the J gene TRBJ2-5; a weak D match, TRBD2 (6 bases). The V end lost 1 base, the J end lost 0 bases, and 15 bases lay between the germline ends. This CDR3 is 17 amino acids long. CDR1 and CDR2 from the germline V gene are SGHVS and FNYEAQ.

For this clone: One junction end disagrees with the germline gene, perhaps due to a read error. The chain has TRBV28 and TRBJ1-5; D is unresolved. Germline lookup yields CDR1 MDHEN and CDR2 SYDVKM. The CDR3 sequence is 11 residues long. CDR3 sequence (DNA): TGTGCCAGCAGGAGCAACCAGCCCCAGCATTTT. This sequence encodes CASRSNQPQHF.

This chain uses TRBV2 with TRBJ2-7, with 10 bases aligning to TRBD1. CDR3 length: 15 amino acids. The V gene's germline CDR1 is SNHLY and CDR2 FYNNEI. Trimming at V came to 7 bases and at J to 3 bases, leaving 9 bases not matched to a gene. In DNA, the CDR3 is TGTGCCAGCATTTCGCAGACAGGGGGCTTCTACGAGCAGTACTTC. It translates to CASISQTGGFYEQYF.

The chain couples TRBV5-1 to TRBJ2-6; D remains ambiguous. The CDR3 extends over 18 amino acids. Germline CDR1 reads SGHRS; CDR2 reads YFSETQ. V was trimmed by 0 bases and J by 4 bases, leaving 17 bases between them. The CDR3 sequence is CASSLAGAISPGANVLTF. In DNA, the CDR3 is TGCGCCAGCAGCTTGGCCGGTGCAATCTCCCCAGGGGCCAACGTCCTGACTTTC.

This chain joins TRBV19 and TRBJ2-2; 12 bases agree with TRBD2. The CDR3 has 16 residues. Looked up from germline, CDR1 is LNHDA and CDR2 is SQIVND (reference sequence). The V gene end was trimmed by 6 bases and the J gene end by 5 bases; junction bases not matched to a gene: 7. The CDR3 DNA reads TGTGCCAGTAGAACCCTAGCGGGAGGGCCGACCGGGGAGCTGTTTTTT. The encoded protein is CASRTLAGGPTGELFF. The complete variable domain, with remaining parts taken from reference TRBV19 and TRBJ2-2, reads DGGITQSPKYLFRKEGQNVTLSCEQNLNHDAMYWYRQDPGQGLRLIYYSQIVNDFQKGDIAEGYSVSREKKESFPLTVTSAQKNPTAFYLCASRTLAGGPTGELFFGEGSRLTVL.

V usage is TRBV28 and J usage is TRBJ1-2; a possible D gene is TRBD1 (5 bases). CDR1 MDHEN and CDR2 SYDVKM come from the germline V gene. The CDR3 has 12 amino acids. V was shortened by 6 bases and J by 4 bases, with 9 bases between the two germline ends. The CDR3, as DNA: TGTGCCAGCAGGGGGAGGGGCTATGGCTACACCTTC. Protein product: CASRGRGYGYTF.

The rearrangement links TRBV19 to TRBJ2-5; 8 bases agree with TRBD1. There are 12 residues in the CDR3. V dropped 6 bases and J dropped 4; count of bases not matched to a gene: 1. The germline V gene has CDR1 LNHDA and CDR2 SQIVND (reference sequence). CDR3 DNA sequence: TGTGCCAGTAGCGACAGGGGAGAGACCCAGTACTTC. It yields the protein CASSDRGETQYF. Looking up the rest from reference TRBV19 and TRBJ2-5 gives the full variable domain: DGGITQSPKYLFRKEGQNVTLSCEQNLNHDAMYWYRQDPGQGLRLIYYSQIVNDFQKGDIAEGYSVSREKKESFPLTVTSAQKNPTAFYLCASSDRGETQYFGPGTRLLVL.

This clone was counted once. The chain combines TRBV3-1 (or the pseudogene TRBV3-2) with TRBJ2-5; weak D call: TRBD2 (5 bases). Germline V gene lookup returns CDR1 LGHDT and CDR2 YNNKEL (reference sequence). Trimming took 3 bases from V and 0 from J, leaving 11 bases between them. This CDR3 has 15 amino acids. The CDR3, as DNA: TGTGCCAGCAGCCACGCTAAGCGGAACCAAGAGACCCAGTACTTC. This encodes CASSHAKRNQETQYF.

The DNA of the CDR3 is TGTGCCAGCAGCCATACAGGGGATTCCTACGAGCAGTACTTC. It is translated as CASSHTGDSYEQYF. The chain couples TRBV3-1 (or the pseudogene TRBV3-2) to TRBJ2-7; TRBD1 matches at 7 bases. CDR3 size: 14 residues. From germline, CDR1 is LGHDT and CDR2 YNNKEL (reference sequence). The ends lost 3 bases at V and 1 base at J; junction bases unmatched: 3.

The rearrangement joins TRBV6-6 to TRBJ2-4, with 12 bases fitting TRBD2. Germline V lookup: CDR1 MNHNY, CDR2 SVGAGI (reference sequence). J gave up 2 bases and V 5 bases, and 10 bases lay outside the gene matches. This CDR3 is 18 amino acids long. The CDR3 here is CASSLTSGSQETKNIQYF. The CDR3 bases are TGTGCCAGCAGTCTGACTAGCGGGAGCCAGGAGACCAAAAACATTCAGTACTTC.

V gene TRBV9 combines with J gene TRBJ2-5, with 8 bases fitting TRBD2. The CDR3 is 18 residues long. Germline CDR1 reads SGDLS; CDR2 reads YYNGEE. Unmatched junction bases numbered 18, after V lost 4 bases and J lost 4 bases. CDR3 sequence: CASSPSGGGTRRLETQYF. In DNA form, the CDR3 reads TGTGCCAGCAGCCCCTCCGGCGGGGGGACCCGTAGGCTAGAGACCCAGTACTTC. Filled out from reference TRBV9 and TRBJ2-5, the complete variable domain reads DSGVTQTPKHLITATGQRVTLRCSPRSGDLSVYWYQQSLDQGLQFLIQYYNGEERAKGNILERFSAQQFPDLHSELNLSSLELGDSALYFCASSPSGGGTRRLETQYFGPGTRLLVL.

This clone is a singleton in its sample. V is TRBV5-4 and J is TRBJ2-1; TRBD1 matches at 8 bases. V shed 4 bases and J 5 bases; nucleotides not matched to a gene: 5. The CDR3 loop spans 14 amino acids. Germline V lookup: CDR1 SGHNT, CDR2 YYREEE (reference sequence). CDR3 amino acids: CASSQRTGNNEQFF. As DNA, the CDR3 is TGTGCCAGCAGCCAAAGGACAGGGAACAATGAGCAGTTCTTC.

The CDR3 DNA reads TGTGCCAGCCAAGGACAGAGGAGCTACACCTTC. This gives the protein CASQGQRSYTF. This sequence joins TRBV18 and TRBJ1-2; a possible D gene is TRBD1 (6 bases). Trimming took 8 bases from V and 9 from J, leaving 13 bases between them. Germline-derived CDR1 and CDR2 are KGHSH and LQKENI. This CDR3 region has 11 residues.

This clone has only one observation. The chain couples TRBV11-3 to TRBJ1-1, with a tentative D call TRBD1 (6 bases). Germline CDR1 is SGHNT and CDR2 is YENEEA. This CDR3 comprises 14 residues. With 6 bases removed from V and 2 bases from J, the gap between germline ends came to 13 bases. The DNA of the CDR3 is TGTGCCAGCAGGGCCGGACAGTTCAACACTGAAGCTTTCTTT. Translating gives CASRAGQFNTEAFF.